At least ten counts were recorded for the clone carrying this T cell receptor (beta chain). The antigen is not known. The entry originates in a study of response to subunit inactivated influenza vaccine. Study-wide results and caveats: Few new T cells, the authors suggested, are recruited by each seasonal influenza vaccination.

TCRdb passed the RT-PCR reads through MiXCR, listing each CDR3 protein once. The sample yields 550,000 to 650,000 distinct CDR3 sequences, 10% to 15% seen once. The sequence came from a middle-aged man who received an inactivated influenza vaccine. The input for sequencing was PBMCs from blood, taken on the day of vaccination.

CDR3 coding DNA: TGTGCCAGCAGTCCCAGACAGGGATACAATGAGCAGTTCTTC. Its translation is CASSPRQGYNEQFF. The chain joins TRBV12-3 or TRBV12-4 to TRBJ2-1; 7 bases are a match to TRBD1. CDR3 length: 14 residues. V shed 5 bases, J shed 4 bases, and the junction held 5 bases outside the gene matches.